The 9 T cell receptor beta chains in this list originate from one sample, sequenced in a study of chemoradiotherapy in HPV16-positive cancers. Assay: immunoSEQ multiplex PCR; the TCRdb copy retains only in-frame clones and omits some. The profile shows tens of thousands of clones, roughly 75% of them singletons. The sample in question was blood, obtained from a patient who underwent chemoradiotherapy. The receptors were gathered from a human donor with HPV-associated anogenital cancer.

V is TRBV27 and J is TRBJ2-1; D may be TRBD1 (6 bases). Germline CDR1 and CDR2: MNHEY and SMNVEV (reference sequence). V lost 4 bases, J lost 3 bases, and 22 bases lay in between. CDR3 length: 18 amino acids. The CDR3 here is CASSSIPHGGLLYNEQFF. The CDR3 nucleotides read TGTGCCAGCAGTTCCATTCCCCATGGGGGCCTACTCTACAATGAGCAGTTCTTC.

The V call is TRBV10-3, the J call TRBJ1-5, with TRBD1 as a possible D gene (5 bases). This CDR3 is 13 amino acids long. Germline CDR1 and CDR2: ENHRY and SYGVKD. Trimming stripped 10 bases from V and 4 bases from J, with 14 bases between. CDR3 nucleotides: TGTGCCAGTACGGGGGAGAGGAATCAGCCCCAGCATTTT. Translating gives CASTGERNQPQHF.

V usage is TRBV5-1 and J usage is TRBJ2-3; possible D gene TRBD1, 6 bases. The CDR3 contains 14 residues. V lost 4 bases to trimming and J lost 2 bases, with 11 bases between them. Germline V gene sequence: CDR1 SGHRS, CDR2 YFSETQ. This CDR3 reads CASSRTAPTDTQYF. The CDR3 DNA follows: TGCGCCAGCAGCCGGACAGCCCCCACAGATACGCAGTATTTT.

The chain recombines TRBV7-3 with TRBJ1-3; D remains ambiguous. The V gene's germline CDR1 is SGHTA and CDR2 FQGTGA. This CDR3 has 14 residues. Trimming took off 5 bases at V and 0 bases at J, with 8 bases between the two ends. In DNA, the CDR3 is TGTGCCAGCAGCACCGGAGTCTCTGGAAACACCATATATTTT. Protein: CASSTGVSGNTIYF.

The CDR3 sequence is CASSIQNQPQHF. In nucleotides, the CDR3 is TGTGCCAGTAGTATCCAGAATCAGCCCCAGCATTTT. This sequence joins TRBV19 and TRBJ1-5; the D is unclear. Germline V gives CDR1 LNHDA, CDR2 SQIVND (reference sequence). The CDR3 sequence is 12 residues long. V lost 3 bases and J 4 bases, leaving 4 bases between the germline ends.

The rearrangement uses TRBV7-2 and TRBJ2-7; 8 nucleotides line up with TRBD2. The CDR3 totals 14 residues. The germline gives CDR1 SGHTA, CDR2 FQGNSA. With V trimmed by 5 bases and J by 0 bases, 3 bases remained unmatched. In DNA, the CDR3 is TGTGCCAGCAGCGCCGGACTAGCCTCCTACGAGCAGTACTTC. This sequence encodes CASSAGLASYEQYF.

V usage is TRBV29-1 and J usage is TRBJ1-1; 8 nucleotides line up with TRBD1. J gave up 0 bases and V 7 bases, and 4 bases lay outside the gene matches. The CDR3 is 13 amino acids. Looked up from germline, CDR1 is SQVTM and CDR2 is ANQGSEA. The CDR3 DNA reads TGCAGCGCCTGGACAGGGCTGAACACTGAAGCTTTCTTT. It is translated as CSAWTGLNTEAFF. The entire variable domain, with the rest obtained from reference TRBV29-1 and TRBJ1-1, is as follows: SAVISQKPSRDICQRGTSLTIQCQVDSQVTMMFWYRQQPGQSLTLIATANQGSEATYESGFVIDKFPISRPNLTFSTLTVSNMSPEDSSIYLCSAWTGLNTEAFFGQGTRLTVV.

V usage is TRBV19 and J usage is TRBJ2-6; the D gene is possibly TRBD1 (5 bases). Trimming took off 3 bases at V and 0 bases at J, with 18 bases between the two ends. The V gene's germline CDR1 is LNHDA and CDR2 SQIVND (reference sequence). The CDR3 sequence is 19 residues long. The CDR3 DNA sequence: TGTGCCAGTAGTATTTTCGGCAGGGCTACTTACTCTGGGGCCAACGTCCTGACTTTC. The encoded protein is CASSIFGRATYSGANVLTF. Looking up the rest from reference TRBV19 and TRBJ2-6 gives the full variable domain: DGGITQSPKYLFRKEGQNVTLSCEQNLNHDAMYWYRQDPGQGLRLIYYSQIVNDFQKGDIAEGYSVSREKKESFPLTVTSAQKNPTAFYLCASSIFGRATYSGANVLTFGAGSRLTVL.

V is TRBV19 and J is TRBJ2-4; D gene uncertain. Per the germline V gene, CDR1 is LNHDA and CDR2 is SQIVND (reference sequence). This CDR3 region has 16 residues. Trimming removed 3 bases from V and 1 base from J, with 13 bases in between. CDR3 loop: CASSMGNPGAKNIQYF. The CDR3 coding sequence is TGTGCCAGTAGTATGGGAAATCCTGGGGCCAAAAACATTCAGTACTTC.